The 9 T cell receptor beta chains presented below share a single source sample, sequenced in a study of healthy donors' naive CD4 and CD8 T cells. Each TCR library used around 540 ng of total RNA and a linear amplification protocol. TCRdb itself ran the reads through MiXCR, one entry per CDR3 protein. The table records 180,000 or so distinct CDR3 sequences, about four fifths of them present only once. Sequenced input: naive CD4+ and CD8+ T cells sorted from blood, pooled from several donors. These receptors were obtained from a pool of human donors in good health; the sample pools cells from several healthy donors.

The rearrangement joins TRBV11-1 to TRBJ2-3; 7 bases match TRBD2. With 5 bases clipped from V and 1 base from J, the junction kept 9 bases outside the gene matches. The V gene's germline CDR1 is SGHAT and CDR2 FQDESV (reference sequence). CDR3 size: 16 residues. The CDR3 nucleotides are TGTGCCAGCAGCGCTCGGGACTACCCACGCACAGATACGCAGTATTTT. Translation: CASSARDYPRTDTQYF.

The chain uses TRBV29-1 and TRBJ2-1; D possibly corresponds to TRBD2 (5 bases). Germline V gene sequence: CDR1 SQVTM, CDR2 ANQGSEA. This CDR3 has 17 residues. V lost 0 bases, J lost 5 bases, and 20 bases lay in between. CDR3 coding DNA: TGCAGCGTTGAAGATCTGGAGCGGAGCCCGTCAAACAATGAGCAGTTCTTC. Translating it yields CSVEDLERSPSNNEQFF.

Only a few counts were recorded for this clonotype. The chain recombines TRBV19 with TRBJ2-3; 10 bases are shared with TRBD1. This CDR3 has 14 residues. Germline trimming cut 1 base from V and 5 bases from J; bases unmatched to any gene: 0. Germline V gene data show CDR1 as LNHDA and CDR2 as SQIVND (reference sequence). As DNA, the CDR3 is TGTGCCAGTAGTATAGGGGACAGGGGAGATACGCAGTATTTT. It is translated as CASSIGDRGDTQYF.

The V gene is TRBV24-1, the J gene TRBJ2-3; TRBD2 agrees at 14 bases. Germline lookup yields CDR1 KGHDR and CDR2 SFDVKD. The CDR3 is 18 amino acids. Trimming took 4 bases from V and 3 from J; bases not matched to a gene: 8. CDR3 sequence reads: CATSDPSTSGGATDTQYF. DNA for the CDR3: TGTGCCACCAGTGACCCATCGACTAGCGGGGGGGCAACAGATACGCAGTATTTT.

The chain employs TRBV4-3 and TRBJ2-7; D could derive from TRBD1 or TRBD2 (5 bases each). The V end lost 0 bases, the J end lost 4 bases, and 13 bases lay between the germline ends. The CDR3 length is 15 residues. The germline V gene encodes CDR1 LGHNA and CDR2 YSLEER. The CDR3 sequence is CASSQDLVGPYEQYF. The CDR3, as DNA: TGCGCCAGCAGCCAAGATCTAGTGGGACCGTACGAGCAGTACTTC.

The V call is TRBV2, the J call TRBJ1-2; D gene uncertain. The CDR3 spans 13 residues. Germline V gene sequence: CDR1 SNHLY, CDR2 FYNNEI. Trimming removed 6 bases from V and 0 bases from J, with 8 bases in between. CDR3 sequence reads: CASSERANYGYTF. CDR3 in DNA: TGTGCCAGCAGCGAAAGGGCTAACTATGGCTACACCTTC.

The V and J genes are TRBV29-1 and TRBJ2-7; 8 bases are shared with TRBD2. Trimming at V came to 4 bases and at J to 4 bases, leaving 9 bases not matched to a gene. Germline V gene sequence: CDR1 SQVTM, CDR2 ANQGSEA. CDR3 length: 14 amino acids. CDR3 loop: CSVASSGTSYEQYF. The CDR3 coding sequence is TGCAGCGTTGCAAGTAGCGGGACTTCTTACGAGCAGTACTTC.

The chain employs TRBV12-3 or TRBV12-4 and TRBJ1-3; D unresolved. The V end was cut by 6 bases, the J end by 6 bases, with 9 bases between. The CDR3 contains 12 residues. The chain's CDR3 is CASSIQPNTIYF. The DNA of the CDR3 is TGTGCCAGCAGCATTCAGCCAAACACCATATATTTT.

The chain employs TRBV29-1 and TRBJ2-7; D remains unclear. Germline V gene data show CDR1 as SQVTM and CDR2 as ANQGSEA. The V gene lost 2 bases and the J gene lost 2 bases, with 16 bases spanning the gap. The CDR3 loop spans 15 amino acids. CDR3 nucleotides: TGCAGCGTTGAATATCCGTCCCCCGAAGCCTACGAGCAGTACTTC. Protein product: CSVEYPSPEAYEQYF.